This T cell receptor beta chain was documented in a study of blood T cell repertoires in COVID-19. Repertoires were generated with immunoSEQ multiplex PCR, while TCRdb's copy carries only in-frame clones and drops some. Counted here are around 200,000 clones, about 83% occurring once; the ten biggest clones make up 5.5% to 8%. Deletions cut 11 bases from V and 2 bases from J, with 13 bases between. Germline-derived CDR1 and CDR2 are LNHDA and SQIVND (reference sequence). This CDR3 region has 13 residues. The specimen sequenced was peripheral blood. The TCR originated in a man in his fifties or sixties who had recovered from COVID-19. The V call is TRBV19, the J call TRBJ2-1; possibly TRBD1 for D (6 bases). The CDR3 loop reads CASRGGTYNEQFF. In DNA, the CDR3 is TGTGCCTCTAGAGGGGGAACCTACAATGAGCAGTTCTTC.